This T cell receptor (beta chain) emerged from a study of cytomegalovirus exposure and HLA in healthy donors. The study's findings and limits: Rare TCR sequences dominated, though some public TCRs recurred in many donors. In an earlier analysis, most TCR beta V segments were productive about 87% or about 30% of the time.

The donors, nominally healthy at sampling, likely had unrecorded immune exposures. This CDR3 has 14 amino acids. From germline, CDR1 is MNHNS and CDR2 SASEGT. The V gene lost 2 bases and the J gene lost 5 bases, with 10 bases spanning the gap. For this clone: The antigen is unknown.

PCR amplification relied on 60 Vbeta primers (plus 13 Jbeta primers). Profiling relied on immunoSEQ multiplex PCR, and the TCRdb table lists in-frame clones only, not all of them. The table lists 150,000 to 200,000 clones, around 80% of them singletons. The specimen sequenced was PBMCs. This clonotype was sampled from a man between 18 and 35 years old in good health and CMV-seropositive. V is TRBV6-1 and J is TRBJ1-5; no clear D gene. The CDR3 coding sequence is TGTGCCAGCAGTGAACAGGCCTACGATCAGCCCCAGCATTTT. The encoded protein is CASSEQAYDQPQHF.